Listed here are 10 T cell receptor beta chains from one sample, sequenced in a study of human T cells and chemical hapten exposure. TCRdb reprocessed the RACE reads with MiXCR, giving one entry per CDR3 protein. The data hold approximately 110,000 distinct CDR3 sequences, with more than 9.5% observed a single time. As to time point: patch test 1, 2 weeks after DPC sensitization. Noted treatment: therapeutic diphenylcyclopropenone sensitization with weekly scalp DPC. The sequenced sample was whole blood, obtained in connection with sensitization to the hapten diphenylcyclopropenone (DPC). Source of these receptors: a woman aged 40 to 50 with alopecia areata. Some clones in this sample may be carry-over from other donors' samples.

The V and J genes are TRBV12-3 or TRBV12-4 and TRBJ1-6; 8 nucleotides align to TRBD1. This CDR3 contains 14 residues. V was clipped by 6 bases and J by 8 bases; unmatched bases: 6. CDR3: CASSADRADSPLHF. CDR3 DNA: TGTGCCAGCAGCGCGGACAGGGCTGATTCACCCCTCCACTTT.

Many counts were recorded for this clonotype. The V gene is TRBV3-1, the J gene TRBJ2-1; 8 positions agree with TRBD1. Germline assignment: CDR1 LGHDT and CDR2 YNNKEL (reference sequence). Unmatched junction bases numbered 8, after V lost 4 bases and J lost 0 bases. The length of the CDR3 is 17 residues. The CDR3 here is CASSPRPGTGSYNEQFF. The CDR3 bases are TGTGCCAGCAGCCCGAGACCCGGGACAGGCTCCTACAATGAGCAGTTCTTC.

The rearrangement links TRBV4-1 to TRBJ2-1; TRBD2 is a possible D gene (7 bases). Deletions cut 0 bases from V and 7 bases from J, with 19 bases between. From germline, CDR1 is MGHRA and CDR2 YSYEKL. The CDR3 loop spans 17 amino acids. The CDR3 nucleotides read TGCGCCAGCAGCCAAGAAGGTCCGGGGGGCCGTCGGAATGAGCAGTTCTTC. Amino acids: CASSQEGPGGRRNEQFF.

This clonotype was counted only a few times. The CDR3 DNA reads as TGTGCCAGCAGCCACCGGGACAGGGGGGGTACTGAAGCTTTCTTT. Amino acid sequence: CASSHRDRGGTEAFF. This sequence joins TRBV3-1 and TRBJ1-1, with 11 nucleotides matching TRBD1. With 3 bases clipped from V and 5 bases from J, the junction kept 5 bases outside the gene matches. CDR1 is LGHDT and CDR2 is YNNKEL in the germline V gene (reference sequence). This CDR3 spans 15 amino acids.

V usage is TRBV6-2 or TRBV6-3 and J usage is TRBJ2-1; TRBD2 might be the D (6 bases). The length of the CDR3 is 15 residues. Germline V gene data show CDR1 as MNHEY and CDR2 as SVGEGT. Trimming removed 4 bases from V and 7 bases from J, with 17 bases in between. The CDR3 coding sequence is TGTGCCAGCAGTTTCTCCCGACTAGGGAGTAATGAGCAGTTCTTC. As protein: CASSFSRLGSNEQFF.

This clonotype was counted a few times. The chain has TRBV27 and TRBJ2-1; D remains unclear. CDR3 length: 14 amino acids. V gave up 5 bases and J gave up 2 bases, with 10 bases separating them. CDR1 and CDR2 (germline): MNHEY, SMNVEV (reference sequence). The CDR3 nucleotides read TGTGCCAGCAGTGGGCTTTCACCCTACAATGAGCAGTTCTTC. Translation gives CASSGLSPYNEQFF.

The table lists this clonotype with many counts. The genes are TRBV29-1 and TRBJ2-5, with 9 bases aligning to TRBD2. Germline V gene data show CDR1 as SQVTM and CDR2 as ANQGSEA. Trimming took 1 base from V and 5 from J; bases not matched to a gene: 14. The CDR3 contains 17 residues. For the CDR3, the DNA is TGCAGCGTTGAAGTAAGACTAGCGGCAAACTTGATGGAGACCCAGTACTTC. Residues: CSVEVRLAANLMETQYF. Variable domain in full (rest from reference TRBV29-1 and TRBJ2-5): SAVISQKPSRDICQRGTSLTIQCQVDSQVTMMFWYRQQPGQSLTLIATANQGSEATYESGFVIDKFPISRPNLTFSTLTVSNMSPEDSSIYLCSVEVRLAANLMETQYFGPGTRLLVL.

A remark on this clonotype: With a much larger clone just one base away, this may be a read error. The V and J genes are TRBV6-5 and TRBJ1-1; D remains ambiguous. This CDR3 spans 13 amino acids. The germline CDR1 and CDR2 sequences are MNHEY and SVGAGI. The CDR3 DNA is TGTACCAGCAAGCTACGGGGGAACACTGAAGCTTTCTTT. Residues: CTSKLRGNTEAFF.

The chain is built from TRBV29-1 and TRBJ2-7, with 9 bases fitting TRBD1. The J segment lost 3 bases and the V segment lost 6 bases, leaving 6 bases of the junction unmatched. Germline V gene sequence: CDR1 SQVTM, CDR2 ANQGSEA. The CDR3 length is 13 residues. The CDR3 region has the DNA TGCAGCGTCCGGACAGGGGCCATCTACGAGCAGTACTTC. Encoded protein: CSVRTGAIYEQYF.

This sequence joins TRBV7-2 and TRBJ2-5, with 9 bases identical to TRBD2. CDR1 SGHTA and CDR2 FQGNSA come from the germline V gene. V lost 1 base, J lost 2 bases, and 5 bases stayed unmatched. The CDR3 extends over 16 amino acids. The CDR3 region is CASSLGLAGLQETQYF. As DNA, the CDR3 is TGTGCCAGCAGCTTAGGTCTAGCGGGGCTTCAAGAGACCCAGTACTTC. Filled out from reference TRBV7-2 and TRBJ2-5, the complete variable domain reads GAGVSQSPSNKVTEKGKDVELRCDPISGHTALYWYRQSLGQGLEFLIYFQGNSAPDKSGLPSDRFSAERTGGSVSTLTIQRTQQEDSAVYLCASSLGLAGLQETQYFGPGTRLLVL.